One sample yielded the 27 T cell receptor beta chains listed below, sequenced in a study of a mutant IDH1 vaccine in newly diagnosed glioma. Antigens of these TCRs are unknown. Time point here: week 11, during vaccination. It was 300 ug of mutant IDH1 20-mer peptide that made up each vaccine dose, given with topical imiquimod. The table came from immunoSEQ multiplex PCR; TCRdb's copy has only in-frame clones and leaves some out. The table records tens of thousands of clones, about four fifths of them present only once. The starting material was PBMCs, obtained from a glioma patient whose treatment included an IDH1 peptide vaccine. These receptor sequences come from a man over 45 with glioma.

V gene TRBV4-1 combines with J gene TRBJ2-1; D possibly corresponds to TRBD1 (6 bases). This CDR3 is built from 17 residues. V was trimmed by 0 bases and J by 5 bases, leaving 17 bases between them. Germline CDR1 and CDR2: MGHRA and YSYEKL. The CDR3 nucleotides read TGCGCCAGCAGCCAAGATAGTATGAGTAGGGGGAACAATGAGCAGTTCTTC. This encodes CASSQDSMSRGNNEQFF.

The chain combines TRBV5-4 with TRBJ2-5; tentatively, D is TRBD1 (6 bases). Trimming pared 0 bases from V and 5 bases from J, leaving 11 bases between. The CDR3 is 14 amino acids. Per the germline V gene, CDR1 is SGHNT and CDR2 is YYREEE (reference sequence). The CDR3 DNA sequence: TGTGCCAGCAGCTTGGAACAGGGTTACGAGACCCAGTACTTC. It codes for CASSLEQGYETQYF.

This sequence joins TRBV19 and TRBJ2-7, with 8 bases aligning to TRBD1. Looked up from germline, CDR1 is LNHDA and CDR2 is SQIVND (reference sequence). This CDR3 has 12 amino acids. V lost 5 bases, J lost 7 bases, and 4 bases stayed unmatched. CDR3 in amino acids: CASSWTGREQYF. The CDR3 nucleotides read TGTGCCAGTAGTTGGACAGGGAGAGAGCAGTACTTC.

The chain recombines TRBV11-2 with TRBJ2-5; no clear D. Trimming stripped 3 bases from V and 2 bases from J, with 7 bases between. The CDR3 contains 13 residues. The germline V gene has CDR1 SGHAT and CDR2 FQNNGV. The CDR3 protein is CASSLGNQETQYF. CDR3 in DNA: TGTGCCAGCAGCTTGGGGAATCAAGAGACCCAGTACTTC.

J is TRBJ1-1 and V is TRBV7-9; the D gene is possibly TRBD1 (6 bases). Trimming took 8 bases from V and 7 from J, leaving 17 bases between them. The CDR3 runs to 13 residues. Per the germline V gene, CDR1 is SEHNR and CDR2 is FQNEAQ (reference sequence). The CDR3 DNA sequence: TGTGCCAGCGGCCTTGAGGGGGAGATTGAAGCTTTCTTT. The encoded protein is CASGLEGEIEAFF.

The chain employs TRBV5-1 and TRBJ2-6; no clear D gene. Per germline, CDR1 SGHRS and CDR2 YFSETQ. This CDR3 contains 16 residues. The ends were cut back, 0 bases at V and 1 base at J, with 8 bases in the middle. DNA of the CDR3: TGCGCCAGCAGCTTGGATTGGTCTTCTGGGGCCAACGTCCTGACTTTC. Protein product: CASSLDWSSGANVLTF.

The chain employs TRBV5-1 and TRBJ2-3; no reliable D call. The CDR3 length is 11 residues. The germline V and J ends were trimmed by 3 bases and 2 bases, with 1 base remaining between them. Germline V gene lookup returns CDR1 SGHRS and CDR2 YFSETQ. CDR3 residues: CASSSTDTQYF. The CDR3 DNA sequence: TGCGCCAGCAGCTCCACAGATACGCAGTATTTT. Drawing the rest from reference TRBV5-1 and TRBJ2-3, the complete variable domain is KAGVTQTPRYLIKTRGQQVTLSCSPISGHRSVSWYQQTPGQGLQFLFEYFSETQRNKGNFPGRFSGRQFSNSRSEMNVSTLELGDSALYLCASSSTDTQYFGPGTRLTVL.

V is TRBV5-6 and J is TRBJ1-4; D gene uncertain. CDR1 and CDR2 from the germline V gene are SGHDT and YYEEEE. V was cut by 3 bases and J by 5 bases, with 11 bases left in between. The CDR3 length is 14 residues. The CDR3 here is CASSYGRENEKLFF. Here the CDR3 DNA reads TGTGCCAGCAGCTATGGAAGGGAAAATGAAAAACTGTTTTTT.

The chain recombines TRBV29-1 with TRBJ1-1; D ambiguous. This CDR3 contains 13 residues. Germline CDR1 is SQVTM and CDR2 is ANQGSEA. Trimming stripped 5 bases from V and 4 bases from J, with 14 bases between. CDR3 in DNA: TGCAGCGTTTCGACGGCAAGAGGCACTGAAGCTTTCTTT. This gives the protein CSVSTARGTEAFF.

The chain uses TRBV27 and TRBJ2-3, with 8 bases that match TRBD2. Germline V CDR1 and CDR2: MNHEY, SMNVEV (reference sequence). The CDR3 sequence is 14 residues long. Unmatched junction bases numbered 4, after V lost 5 bases and J lost 3 bases. CDR3 amino acids: CASSVTSGTDTQYF. In DNA form, the CDR3 reads TGTGCCAGCAGTGTAACTAGCGGTACAGATACGCAGTATTTT.

This chain joins TRBV6-1 and TRBJ2-6; D gene uncertain. V was pared by 4 bases and J by 0 bases, with 7 bases between. The germline gives CDR1 MNHNS, CDR2 SASEGT. This CDR3 has 15 residues. CDR3 in amino acids: CASSVKNSGANVLTF. CDR3 DNA sequence: TGTGCCAGCAGTGTTAAGAACTCTGGGGCCAACGTCCTGACTTTC.

The chain is built from TRBV6-6 and TRBJ2-3, with D perhaps TRBD2 (6 bases). The length of the CDR3 is 13 residues. V was trimmed by 8 bases and J by 1 base, leaving 10 bases between them. The germline gives CDR1 MNHNY, CDR2 SVGAGI (reference sequence). DNA for the CDR3: TGTGCCAGCGGAGGGGTCGGCACAGATACGCAGTATTTT. This sequence encodes CASGGVGTDTQYF.

V usage is TRBV5-4 and J usage is TRBJ1-6, with 12 bases that match TRBD1. The CDR3 spans 16 residues. Germline trimming cut 3 bases from V and 8 bases from J; bases unmatched to any gene: 6. Germline lookup yields CDR1 SGHNT and CDR2 YYREEE (reference sequence). CDR3 amino acids: CASSSGTGGADSPLHF. The CDR3 bases are TGTGCCAGCAGCTCGGGGACAGGGGGCGCGGATTCACCCCTCCACTTT.

V gene TRBV19 combines with J gene TRBJ2-6; 8 nucleotides agree with TRBD2. The V segment lost 8 bases and the J segment 4 bases; nucleotides outside the gene matches: 10. The CDR3 contains 16 residues. The germline CDR1 and CDR2 sequences are LNHDA and SQIVND (reference sequence). CDR3 in amino acids: CASVPAGVPGANVLTF. Here the CDR3 DNA reads TGTGCCAGTGTTCCAGCGGGAGTTCCCGGGGCCAACGTCCTGACTTTC.

V usage is TRBV6-5 and J usage is TRBJ2-7, with D unclear. The length of the CDR3 is 14 residues. V was shortened by 6 bases and J by 7 bases, with 19 bases between the two germline ends. Germline V lookup: CDR1 MNHEY, CDR2 SVGAGI. CDR3 DNA: TGTGCCAGCAGAACGATCGAACGAAAAGGGGAGCAGTACTTC. Protein product: CASRTIERKGEQYF.

The chain has TRBV5-1 and TRBJ2-2; the D is unclear. The length of the CDR3 is 13 residues. CDR1 SGHRS and CDR2 YFSETQ come from the germline V gene. Trimming took 6 bases from V and 1 from J, leaving 7 bases between them. The CDR3 spells CASIQQNTGELFF. The DNA for the CDR3 is TGCGCCAGCATACAGCAGAACACCGGGGAGCTGTTTTTT.

The chain recombines TRBV5-5 with TRBJ2-5; D is possibly TRBD1 (6 bases). V was trimmed by 2 bases and J by 0 bases, leaving 17 bases between them. The CDR3 is 17 residues long. Per germline, CDR1 SGHKS and CDR2 YYEKEE (reference sequence). As DNA, the CDR3 is TGTGCCAGCAGCTTAACTTTTGGACAGAGTTACCAAGAGACCCAGTACTTC. It translates to CASSLTFGQSYQETQYF.

The chain combines TRBV5-1 with TRBJ2-7; tentatively, D is TRBD1 (5 bases). This CDR3 spans 16 amino acids. Trimming stripped 4 bases from V and 0 bases from J, with 17 bases between. Germline CDR1 reads SGHRS; CDR2 reads YFSETQ. CDR3 DNA sequence: TGCGCCAGCAGCGTTACACAGGAAGCCACCTCCTACGAGCAGTACTTC. This gives the protein CASSVTQEATSYEQYF.

The chain uses TRBV6-1 and TRBJ1-3; D is possibly TRBD1 (5 bases). Germline V lookup: CDR1 MNHNS, CDR2 SASEGT. CDR3 size: 15 residues. The V end lost 2 bases, the J end lost 3 bases, and 11 bases lay between the germline ends. The CDR3: CASSEQGIVGNTIYF. CDR3 nucleotides: TGTGCCAGCAGTGAACAGGGAATAGTTGGAAACACCATATATTTT.

The chain employs TRBV2 and TRBJ2-5; 7 bases align to TRBD1. V dropped 0 bases and J dropped 4; count of bases not matched to a gene: 5. This CDR3 is built from 15 residues. CDR1 is SNHLY and CDR2 is FYNNEI in the germline V gene. Here the CDR3 DNA reads TGTGCCAGCAGTGAAGCCTTCGCAGGGGGAGAGACCCAGTACTTC. Translating it yields CASSEAFAGGETQYF.

The chain joins TRBV9 to TRBJ2-3, with 14 bases aligning to TRBD2. Germline V gene lookup returns CDR1 SGDLS and CDR2 YYNGEE. J gave up 6 bases and V 4 bases, and 4 bases lay outside the gene matches. This CDR3 comprises 15 residues. The CDR3 region is CASSLGTSGGDTQYF. The CDR3 DNA follows: TGTGCCAGCAGCCTAGGGACTAGCGGGGGTGATACGCAGTATTTT.

V usage is TRBV2 and J usage is TRBJ2-7, with 8 bases aligning to TRBD1. CDR1 and CDR2 (germline): SNHLY, FYNNEI. V was pared by 6 bases and J by 6 bases, with 13 bases of the junction left unmatched. CDR3 size: 15 residues. This CDR3 is CASRKTGASKSEQYF. The DNA for the CDR3 is TGTGCCAGCAGAAAGACAGGGGCGAGCAAGAGCGAGCAGTACTTC.

This sequence joins TRBV5-6 and TRBJ1-2, with D possibly matching TRBD1 (5 bases). The CDR3 covers 15 residues. Per the germline V gene, CDR1 is SGHDT and CDR2 is YYEEEE. V was trimmed by 7 bases and J by 5 bases, leaving 21 bases between them. The CDR3 DNA reads TGTGCCAGCGGCCGGAAGGACCAGGGTCGGTATGGCTACACCTTC. It is translated as CASGRKDQGRYGYTF. Looking up the rest from reference TRBV5-6 and TRBJ1-2 gives the full variable domain: DAGVTQSPTHLIKTRGQQVTLRCSPKSGHDTVSWYQQALGQGPQFIFQYYEEEERQRGNFPDRFSGHQFPNYSSELNVNALLLGDSALYLCASGRKDQGRYGYTFGSGTRLTVV.

This clone occurred a few times. The CDR3 DNA follows: TGTGCCAGCAGGGAGTCAGGGCCAGGGCAGCCCCAGCATTTT. Protein sequence: CASRESGPGQPQHF. The rearrangement joins TRBV25-1 to TRBJ1-5; D might be TRBD1 (5 bases). V lost 6 bases, J lost 7 bases, and 16 bases lay in between. This CDR3 has 14 amino acids. CDR1 is MGHDK and CDR2 is SYGVNS in the germline V gene. The entire variable domain, with the rest obtained from reference TRBV25-1 and TRBJ1-5, is as follows: EADIYQTPRYLVIGTGKKITLECSQTMGHDKMYWYQQDPGMELHLIHYSYGVNSTEKGDLSSESTVSRIRTEHFPLTLESARPSHTSQYLCASRESGPGQPQHFGDGTRLSIL.

The chain is built from TRBV30 and TRBJ2-3, with D possibly TRBD2 on 5 matching bases. The CDR3 covers 14 residues. Trimming left V 3 bases short and J 3 bases short, with 13 bases between. CDR1 is GTSNPN and CDR2 is SVGIG in the germline V gene (reference sequence). The CDR3 reads CAWRPGVETDTQYF. The DNA of the CDR3 is TGTGCCTGGAGACCCGGGGTTGAAACAGATACGCAGTATTTT.

The chain combines TRBV6-6 with TRBJ1-5, with TRBD1 matching 10 bases. CDR3 length: 14 amino acids. Germline assignment: CDR1 MNHNY and CDR2 SVGAGI (reference sequence). The V gene end was trimmed by 6 bases and the J gene end by 5 bases; junction bases not matched to a gene: 4. This chain's CDR3 is CASSRQGADQPQHF. In DNA, the CDR3 is TGTGCCAGCAGCAGACAGGGGGCGGATCAGCCCCAGCATTTT.

The CDR3 is CASSRTGPGRTYEQYF. CDR3 in DNA: TGCGCCAGCAGCCGGACTGGGCCGGGACGCACCTACGAGCAGTACTTC. V and J are TRBV4-1 and TRBJ2-7, with D perhaps matching TRBD1 or TRBD2 (5 bases each). The V end lost 4 bases, the J end lost 2 bases, and 18 bases lay between the germline ends. This CDR3 spans 16 amino acids. The germline V gene encodes CDR1 MGHRA and CDR2 YSYEKL.